These 3 T cell receptor beta chains came from one sample sequenced in a study of CD8+ T cells in alopecia areata. Sequencing templates came from extracted RNA that was reverse transcribed into cDNA. The repertoire was sequenced with immunoSEQ multiplex PCR; TCRdb's copy has only in-frame clones and lacks some. The data hold more than 90,000 clones, with roughly two fifths observed a single time. The specimen sequenced was CD4+ T cells sorted from blood. The source of these receptors is a human donor with alopecia areata.

The chain employs TRBV4-1 and TRBJ2-3; 8 bases are a match to TRBD1. The CDR3 contains 14 residues. The germline CDR1 and CDR2 sequences are MGHRA and YSYEKL. The J segment lost 6 bases and the V segment lost 3 bases, leaving 5 bases of the junction unmatched. This CDR3 is CASSQTGAVDTQYF. As DNA, the CDR3 is TGCGCCAGCAGCCAGACAGGGGCGGTCGATACGCAGTATTTT.

The CDR3 bases are TGTGCCAGTACCGCGGGACTCCCCTACGAGCAGTACTTC. This sequence encodes CASTAGLPYEQYF. The gene calls are TRBV7-8 and TRBJ2-7, with D possibly being TRBD2 (6 bases). The CDR3 spans 13 residues. V lost 9 bases to trimming and J lost 2 bases, with 14 bases between them. Germline CDR1 is SGHVS and CDR2 is FQNEAQ.

The chain employs TRBV27 and TRBJ2-2; 7 positions agree with TRBD1. Per the germline V gene, CDR1 is MNHEY and CDR2 is SMNVEV (reference sequence). There are 15 residues in the CDR3. Losses at the gene ends were 7 bases for V and 4 bases for J; bases not matched to a gene: 9. This CDR3 is CASTVGQPLTGELFF. CDR3 in DNA: TGTGCCAGCACCGTGGGACAGCCCCTCACCGGGGAGCTGTTTTTT.